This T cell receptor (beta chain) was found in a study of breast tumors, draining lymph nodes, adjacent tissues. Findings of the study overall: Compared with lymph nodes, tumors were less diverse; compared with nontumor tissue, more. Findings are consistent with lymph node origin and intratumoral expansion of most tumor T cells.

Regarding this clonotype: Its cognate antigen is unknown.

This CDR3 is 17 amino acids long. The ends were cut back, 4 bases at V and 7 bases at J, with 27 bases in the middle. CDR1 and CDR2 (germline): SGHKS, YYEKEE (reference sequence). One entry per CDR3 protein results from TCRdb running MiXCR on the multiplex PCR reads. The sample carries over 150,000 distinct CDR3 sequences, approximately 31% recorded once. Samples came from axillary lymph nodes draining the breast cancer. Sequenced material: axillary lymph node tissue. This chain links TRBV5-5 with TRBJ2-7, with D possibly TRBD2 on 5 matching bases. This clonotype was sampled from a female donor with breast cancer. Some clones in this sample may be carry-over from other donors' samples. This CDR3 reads CASSLAQTGISSGEQYF. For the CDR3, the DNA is TGTGCCAGCAGCCTGGCCCAAACCGGGATTTCGTCGGGGGAGCAGTACTTC. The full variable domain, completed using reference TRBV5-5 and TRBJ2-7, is DAGVTQSPTHLIKTRGQQVTLRCSPISGHKSVSWYQQVLGQGPQFIFQYYEKEERGRGNFPDRFSARQFPNYSSELNVNALLLGDSALYLCASSLAQTGISSGEQYFGPGTRLTVT.